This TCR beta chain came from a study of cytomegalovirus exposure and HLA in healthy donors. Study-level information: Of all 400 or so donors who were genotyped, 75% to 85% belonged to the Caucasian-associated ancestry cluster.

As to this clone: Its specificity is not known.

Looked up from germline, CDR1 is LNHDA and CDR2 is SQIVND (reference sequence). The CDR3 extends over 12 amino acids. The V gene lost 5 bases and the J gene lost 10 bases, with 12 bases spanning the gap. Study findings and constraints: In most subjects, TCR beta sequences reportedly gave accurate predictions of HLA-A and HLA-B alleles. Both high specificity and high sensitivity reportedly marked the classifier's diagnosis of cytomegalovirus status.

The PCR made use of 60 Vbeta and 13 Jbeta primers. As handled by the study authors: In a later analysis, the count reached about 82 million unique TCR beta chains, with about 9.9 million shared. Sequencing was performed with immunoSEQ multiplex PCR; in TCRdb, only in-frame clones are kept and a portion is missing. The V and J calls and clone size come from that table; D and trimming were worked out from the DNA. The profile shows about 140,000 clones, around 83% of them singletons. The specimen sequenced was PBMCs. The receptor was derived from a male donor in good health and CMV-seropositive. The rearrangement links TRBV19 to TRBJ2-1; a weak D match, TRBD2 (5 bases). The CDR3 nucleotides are TGTGCCAGTAGTCCCCTAACGGGGGAGCAGTTCTTC. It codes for CASSPLTGEQFF.